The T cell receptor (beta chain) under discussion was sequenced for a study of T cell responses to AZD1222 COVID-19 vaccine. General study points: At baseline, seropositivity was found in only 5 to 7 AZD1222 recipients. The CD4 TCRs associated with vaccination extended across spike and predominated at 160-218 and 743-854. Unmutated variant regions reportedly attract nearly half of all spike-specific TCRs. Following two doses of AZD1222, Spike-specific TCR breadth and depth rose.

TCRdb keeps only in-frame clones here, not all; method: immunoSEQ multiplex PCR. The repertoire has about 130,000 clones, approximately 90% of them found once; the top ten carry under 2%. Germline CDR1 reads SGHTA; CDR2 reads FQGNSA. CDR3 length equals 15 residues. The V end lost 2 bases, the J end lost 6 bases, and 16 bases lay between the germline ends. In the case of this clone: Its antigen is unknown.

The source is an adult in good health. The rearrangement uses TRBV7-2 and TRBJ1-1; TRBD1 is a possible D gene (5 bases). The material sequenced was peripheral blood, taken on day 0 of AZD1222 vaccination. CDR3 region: CASSLSRGWVSEAFF. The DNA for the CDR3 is TGTGCCAGCAGCTTATCCCGGGGGTGGGTTTCTGAAGCTTTCTTT.